This T cell receptor (beta chain) emerged from a study of blood T cell repertoires in COVID-19 (dated by TCRdb to between 2020 and 2021). About the investigation overall: Samples covering the acute and convalescent phases of COVID-19 were provided by collaborators in the United States, Italy and Spain. A freely available public database, intended as a resource for researchers studying the immune response to SARS-CoV-2, is where the repertoires were released. Deeply sampled blood TCRbeta repertoires from subjects exposed to, actively infected with, or recovered from COVID-19 were included in the dataset. The prospective study material was composed of cDNA or gDNA derived from T cells, B-cell-depleted T cells, or PBMCs. The samples were drawn from the first 160 participants of the ongoing ImmuneRACE study and from 1,254 subjects provided by 6 global collaborators. The sample metadata nearly always contained a de-identified subject ID, COVID-19 status, age in years and sex. Where HLA class I and class II types were available, the types were taken from metadata supplied by the sample provider, not from assay-based typing. Results the study describes overall, beyond this receptor: How much clinical and demographic metadata was included differed by source and by participant, and the metadata was provided uncurated.

A second Seattle source provided samples from volunteer blood donors who had recovered from COVID-19. Whole blood was collected in K2EDTA tubes by collaborating institutions according to the institutions' own protocols. Collaborator samples were shipped for TCRbeta analysis as frozen whole blood, isolated PBMCs, or DNA extracted from either sample type. As regards this clone: No antigen is known for it. Per-base quality was not reported, and no clone a single base away is much larger than it.

TCRbeta CDR3 regions were amplified from genomic DNA by means of the immunoSEQ Assay, a bias-controlled multiplex PCR. On the authors' methods: Within the assay, amplification of reference gene primers was used to estimate how many nucleated cells each sample contained. To quantify the absolute abundance of each unique TCRbeta CDR3 rearrangement, sequence reads were collapsed and filtered. For each sample, productive Simpson clonality was calculated by taking the square root of Simpson's diversity index across productive rearrangements. TCRdb retrieved this table from immuneACCESS and kept in-frame rearrangements only. Not all clones are present; in checked studies, unresolved V genes account for under half, and no reason is known for the remainder. V and J calls and clone size are given by that table; D and trimming were obtained from the DNA. The sample table contains 250,000 to 350,000 clones; only one count was recorded for 75% to 90% of them. 2.2% of the sample is in the top ten clones.

The TCR comes from a woman aged 50 to 60 who had recovered from COVID-19. The sample consisted of peripheral blood.

In nucleotide form, the sequence is TGTGCCAGCAGCTTAGACCTGGAGGGGTCCTACGAGCAGTACTTC. It codes for CASSLDLEGSYEQYF. The sequence joins TRBV11-3 to TRBJ2-7, and the D gene may be TRBD2, 6 bases matching. Spanning cysteine to phenylalanine, the CDR3 consists of 15 amino acids. Here the CDR3 DNA is all that survives: 45 bases in frame from base 1. Via the germline V gene, CDR1 is SGHNT and CDR2 YENEEA. The germline ends are 10 bases apart after V is trimmed by 0 bases and J by 1 base. Where the CDR3 stops, the reference TRBV11-3 and TRBJ2-7 genes take over; the full variable domain is EAGVVQSPRYKIIEKKQPVAFWCNPISGHNTLYWYLQNLGQGPELLIRYENEEAVDDSQLPKDRFSAERLKGVDSTLKIQPAELGDSAVYLCASSLDLEGSYEQYFGPGTRLTVT.